What follows are 4 T cell receptor beta chains derived from one specimen sequenced in a study of identical twins. TCRdb analysed the 5' RACE reads with MiXCR anew, one entry per CDR3 protein. This table has around 160,000 distinct CDR3 sequences, under 4.5% appearing once. Sequencing used memory T cells sorted from blood. These receptors all come from a man between 18 and 35 years old in good health.

This clonotype appeared many times. The chain is built from TRBV7-2 and TRBJ2-7, with D tentatively TRBD2 (6 bases). Germline V gene sequence: CDR1 SGHTA, CDR2 FQGNSA. Trimming cost V 2 bases and J 8 bases, with 10 bases left between them. The CDR3 loop spans 12 amino acids. In nucleotides, the CDR3 is TGTGCCAGCAGCTTAAGGGAGGAACAGCAGTACTTC. It yields the protein CASSLREEQQYF.

This clonotype was counted at least ten times. This sequence joins TRBV6-2 or TRBV6-3 and TRBJ2-7, with a tentative D call TRBD2 (6 bases). V shed 3 bases and J shed 6 bases, with 9 bases lying between them. The V gene's germline CDR1 is MNHEY and CDR2 SVGEGT. The CDR3 runs 12 residues. The CDR3: CASSYAGTEQYF. The CDR3 coding sequence is TGTGCCAGCAGTTATGCGGGGACCGAGCAGTACTTC.

In regard to this clonotype: With a much larger clone just one base away, this may be a read error. The chain joins TRBV7-2 to TRBJ2-7; D possibly corresponds to TRBD1 (5 bases). Germline values: CDR1 SGHTA, CDR2 FQGNSA. The CDR3 is 13 amino acids. CDR3 region: CASSLGRAYEQHF. CDR3 in DNA: TGTGCCAGCAGCTTGGGCAGGGCCTACGAGCAGCACTTC.

This clonotype appeared many times. The J gene is TRBJ1-5, the V gene TRBV20-1; 7 bases are a match to TRBD1. Germline CDR1 is DFQATT and CDR2 is SNEGSKA (reference sequence). The CDR3 is 12 residues long. With V trimmed by 4 bases and J by 6 bases, 3 bases remained unmatched. For the CDR3, the DNA is TGCAGTGCTAAACAGGGGCTTCAGCCCCAGCATTTT. This translates into CSAKQGLQPQHF.